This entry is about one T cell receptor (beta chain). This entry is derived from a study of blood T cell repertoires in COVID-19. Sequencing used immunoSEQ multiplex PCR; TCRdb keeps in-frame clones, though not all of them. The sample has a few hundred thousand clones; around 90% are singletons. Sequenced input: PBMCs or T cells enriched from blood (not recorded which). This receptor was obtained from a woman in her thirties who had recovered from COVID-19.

This CDR3 reads CASSVELAGEDTQYF. DNA of the CDR3: TGTGCCAGCAGCGTAGAGCTAGCGGGGGAGGATACGCAGTATTTT. The chain recombines TRBV9 with TRBJ2-3; the match to TRBD2 covers 10 bases. Germline CDR1 is SGDLS and CDR2 is YYNGEE. V lost 0 bases, J lost 6 bases, and 4 bases stayed unmatched. This CDR3 region has 15 residues.